This T cell receptor (beta chain) was obtained from a study of T cells in pancreatic ductal adenocarcinoma. No neoadjuvant therapy was given to the selected pancreatic ductal adenocarcinoma patients before their surgery. Study results and limitations: Mean clonality was approximately 0.1 in tumors and roughly 0.066 in blood, not significantly different. Blood had more productive templates and approximately 8-fold more unique clonotypes than tumor.

With regard to this clone: Antigen unknown.

Clones were read by immunoSEQ multiplex PCR, and TCRdb kept only the in-frame ones, dropping some. The data show fewer than 20,000 clones, with under 95% seen just once and 16% held by the top ten. This CDR3 comprises 12 residues. Germline V CDR1 and CDR2: MNHEY, SVGAGI. Trimming removed 6 bases from V and 12 bases from J, with 12 bases in between. This receptor was identified in a human donor with pancreatic ductal adenocarcinoma. The chain is built from TRBV6-5 and TRBJ1-6; no clear D gene. The source material was PBMCs. CDR3 loop: CASRLQEGPLHF. As DNA, the CDR3 is TGTGCCAGCAGACTACAAGAAGGACCCCTCCACTTT.